This TCR beta chain came from a study of T cells in Graves' hyperthyroidism and ophthalmopathy. There were TCR beta CDR3 regions amplified from RNA transcripts. During a first-round RT-PCR of the TCR CDR3, the HTBI primer set was used. One entry per CDR3 protein results from TCRdb running MiXCR on the multiplex PCR reads. This sample has about 840,000 distinct CDR3 sequences, with around 39% found just once. This CDR3 spans 12 amino acids. Germline V CDR1 and CDR2: SNHLY, FYNNEI. J is TRBJ2-7 and V is TRBV2; D is uncertain. The last part of the DNA fits TRBJ2-1 better; the J call may be wrong. The receptor was derived from a man between 18 and 35 years old with Graves' hyperthyroidism. Sample: blood. The CDR3, as DNA: TGTGCCAGCAGTGAACGGTGGGATGAGCAGTTCTTC. It specifies CASSERWDEQFF.